This TCR beta chain was retrieved from a study of CD8+ T cells in alopecia areata. The overall study: Severity among treated patients was scored by the percentage of scalp area affected. Broader study findings: Among the top 100, expanded CD8+ clones were significantly decreased by tofacitinib, as was scalp clonality.

As to this clone: The antigen remains undetermined. This sample includes further DNA sequences coding for the same CDR3.

CDR1 SGHDT and CDR2 YYEEEE come from the germline V gene. Trimming left V 0 bases short and J 1 base short, with 3 bases between. The CDR3 sequence is 13 residues long. Once RNA had been extracted, it was reverse transcribed into cDNA to act as the sequencing template. Libraries were prepared by immunoSEQ multiplex PCR; TCRdb keeps only in-frame clonotypes and omits some of them. The repertoire has roughly 200,000 clones, about 53% of them found once; the top ten carry under 14%. Treatment in this sample: oral pan-JAK inhibitor, 5-10 mg twice daily. This chain uses TRBV5-6 with TRBJ2-3, with unresolved D. The receptor was derived from a human donor with alopecia areata. Source: CD8+ T cells sorted from blood, taken at week 24, from a patient treated with tofacitinib. CDR3 nucleotide sequence: TGTGCCAGCAGCTTGGGGGGCACAGATACGCAGTATTTT. It encodes CASSLGGTDTQYF.